These T cell receptor beta chains were read from a single sample in a study of blood T cell repertoires in COVID-19. Only in-frame clones appear in the TCRdb table, and some are missing; sequencing was by immunoSEQ multiplex PCR. Of over 100,000 clones listed, approximately 80% are singletons. Material for sequencing was peripheral blood. These receptors were collected from a woman in her 70s with acute or convalescent COVID-19. Both conserved end residues are part of each CDR3. Each record gives: D gene, clone size, J gene, CDR3 length, V gene, CDR3 protein, CDR3 DNA. A D gene is named only where the DNA matches it firmly. A clone size is listed for some rows: how often the clone was seen (once, few, many), or a class if it is expanded.

d_gene: NA
abundance: NA
j_gene: TRBJ1-4
len: 16
v_gene: TRBV4-3
CDR3aa: CASSHTTGDSTGKLFF
CDR3nt: TGCGCCAGCAGCCATACTACAGGCGACTCCACGGGAAAACTGTTTTTT

d_gene: NA
abundance: NA
j_gene: TRBJ2-7
len: 13
v_gene: TRBV5-4
CDR3aa: CASSLGQNNEQYF
CDR3nt: TGTGCCAGCAGCTTGGGGCAGAATAACGAGCAGTACTTC

d_gene: NA
abundance: NA
j_gene: TRBJ2-2
len: 16
v_gene: TRBV4-3
CDR3aa: CASSQDPRGDTGELFF
CDR3nt: TGCGCCAGCAGCCAAGATCCCAGGGGGGACACCGGGGAGCTGTTTTTT

d_gene: TRBD2
abundance: NA
j_gene: TRBJ2-2
len: 16
v_gene: TRBV7-3
CDR3aa: CASSPPGGGASGELFF
CDR3nt: TGTGCCAGCAGCCCCCCAGGCGGGGGGGCATCCGGGGAGCTGTTTTTT

d_gene: NA
abundance: NA
j_gene: TRBJ1-2
len: 15
v_gene: TRBV2
CDR3aa: CASSAVGAGYYGYTF
CDR3nt: TGTGCCAGCAGTGCAGTTGGGGCAGGGTACTATGGCTACACCTTC

d_gene: NA
abundance: NA
j_gene: TRBJ2-2
len: 18
v_gene: TRBV7-2
CDR3aa: CASSTLPTGFDYTGELFF
CDR3nt: TGTGCCAGCAGCACGCTCCCTACAGGGTTCGATTATACCGGGGAGCTGTTTTTT

d_gene: NA
abundance: once
j_gene: TRBJ1-1
len: 15
v_gene: TRBV7-9
CDR3aa: CASSLITGQNTEAFF
CDR3nt: TGTGCCAGCAGCTTGATAACGGGACAGAACACTGAAGCTTTCTTT

d_gene: TRBD2
abundance: NA
j_gene: TRBJ2-4
len: 19
v_gene: TRBV10-3
CDR3aa: CAISESQILAGMAKNIQYF
CDR3nt: TGTGCCATCAGTGAGTCCCAGATACTAGCGGGGATGGCCAAAAACATTCAGTACTTC

d_gene: TRBD1
abundance: once
j_gene: TRBJ1-6
len: 17
v_gene: TRBV6-1
CDR3aa: CASSALTGGLIYSPLHF
CDR3nt: TGTGCCAGCAGTGCCCTGACAGGGGGATTAATTTATTCACCCCTCCACTTT

d_gene: NA
abundance: NA
j_gene: TRBJ1-6
len: 13
v_gene: TRBV4-2
CDR3aa: CASSQDSDSPLHF
CDR3nt: TGTGCCAGCAGCCAAGACTCGGATTCACCCCTCCACTTT

d_gene: NA
abundance: NA
j_gene: TRBJ1-2
len: 16
v_gene: TRBV18
CDR3aa: CASSAPAPGRDGGYTF
CDR3nt: TGTGCCAGCTCAGCGCCCGCCCCCGGGCGGGACGGGGGCTACACCTTC

d_gene: NA
abundance: NA
j_gene: TRBJ1-1
len: 13
v_gene: TRBV30
CDR3aa: CAWSMDSNTEAFF
CDR3nt: TGTGCCTGGAGTATGGACAGTAACACTGAAGCTTTCTTT

d_gene: NA
abundance: NA
j_gene: TRBJ2-3
len: 13
v_gene: TRBV6-2/TRBV6-3
CDR3aa: CASSYSATNTQYF
CDR3nt: TGTGCCAGCAGTTACTCAGCTACCAATACGCAGTATTTT

d_gene: TRBD1
abundance: NA
j_gene: TRBJ2-1
len: 15
v_gene: TRBV15
CDR3aa: CATSRGRGLSNEQFF
CDR3nt: TGTGCCACCAGCAGGGGCAGGGGGCTTTCGAATGAGCAGTTCTTC

d_gene: NA
abundance: NA
j_gene: TRBJ2-1
len: 13
v_gene: TRBV10-3
CDR3aa: CAISEGSADEQFF
CDR3nt: TGTGCCATCAGTGAGGGTAGCGCCGACGAGCAGTTCTTC

d_gene: NA
abundance: NA
j_gene: TRBJ2-3
len: 13
v_gene: TRBV5-1
CDR3aa: CASSLDGTDTQYF
CDR3nt: TGCGCCAGCAGCTTGGACGGGACAGATACGCAGTATTTT

d_gene: TRBD1
abundance: NA
j_gene: TRBJ1-1
len: 12
v_gene: TRBV29-1
CDR3aa: CSVKGQAFEAFF
CDR3nt: TGCAGCGTCAAGGGACAGGCCTTTGAAGCTTTCTTT

d_gene: TRBD1
abundance: few
j_gene: TRBJ1-4
len: 16
v_gene: TRBV7-2
CDR3aa: CASSLVRQGAREKLFF
CDR3nt: TGTGCCAGCAGCTTAGTACGACAGGGGGCCAGGGAAAAACTGTTTTTT

d_gene: NA
abundance: once
j_gene: TRBJ2-5
len: 14
v_gene: TRBV5-4
CDR3aa: CASSRKGDQETQYF
CDR3nt: TGTGCCAGCAGCCGGAAGGGGGACCAAGAGACCCAGTACTTC

d_gene: NA
abundance: NA
j_gene: TRBJ1-1
len: 14
v_gene: TRBV18
CDR3aa: CASSPGRGDTEAFF
CDR3nt: TGTGCCAGCTCACCGGGGAGGGGGGACACTGAAGCTTTCTTT

d_gene: NA
abundance: NA
j_gene: TRBJ2-3
len: 15
v_gene: TRBV3-1/TRBV3-2
CDR3aa: CASSQVTGRTDTQYF
CDR3nt: TGTGCCAGCAGCCAAGTTACAGGCCGCACAGATACGCAGTATTTT

d_gene: TRBD2
abundance: NA
j_gene: TRBJ2-1
len: 16
v_gene: TRBV10-2
CDR3aa: CASRESGGSSYNEQFF
CDR3nt: TGCGCCAGCAGAGAAAGCGGGGGGAGCTCCTACAATGAGCAGTTCTTC

d_gene: TRBD1
abundance: NA
j_gene: TRBJ1-2
len: 11
v_gene: TRBV30
CDR3aa: CAWGQTGKDTF
CDR3nt: TGTGCCTGGGGGCAGACAGGGAAGGACACCTTC

d_gene: TRBD1
abundance: once
j_gene: TRBJ1-5
len: 16
v_gene: TRBV10-2
CDR3aa: CASSTQGQGGNQPQHF
CDR3nt: TGCGCCAGCAGCACACAAGGACAGGGTGGCAATCAGCCCCAGCATTTT

d_gene: NA
abundance: NA
j_gene: TRBJ2-3
len: 12
v_gene: TRBV7-2
CDR3aa: CASSLVEDTQYF
CDR3nt: TGTGCCAGCAGCTTAGTCGAGGATACGCAGTATTTT

d_gene: NA
abundance: NA
j_gene: TRBJ2-3
len: 15
v_gene: TRBV30
CDR3aa: CAWSQGSGYSDTQYF
CDR3nt: TGTGCCTGGAGTCAGGGCTCAGGGTATTCAGATACGCAGTATTTT

d_gene: TRBD2
abundance: NA
j_gene: TRBJ2-5
len: 15
v_gene: TRBV6-6
CDR3aa: CASGIAGGPHETQYF
CDR3nt: TGTGCCAGCGGAATAGCGGGGGGGCCACACGAGACCCAGTACTTC

d_gene: NA
abundance: NA
j_gene: TRBJ1-2
len: 17
v_gene: TRBV9
CDR3aa: CASSVGVGDSRNYGYTF
CDR3nt: TGTGCCAGCAGCGTAGGGGTTGGAGACTCTCGTAACTATGGCTACACCTTC

d_gene: NA
abundance: NA
j_gene: TRBJ2-3
len: 12
v_gene: TRBV11-2
CDR3aa: CASSSLAYTQYF
CDR3nt: TGTGCCAGCAGCTCACTAGCTTATACGCAGTATTTT

d_gene: TRBD2
abundance: few
j_gene: TRBJ2-6
len: 15
v_gene: TRBV2
CDR3aa: CASGAGGTGANVLTF
CDR3nt: TGTGCCAGCGGCGCGGGAGGTACTGGGGCCAACGTCCTGACTTTC

d_gene: TRBD1
abundance: NA
j_gene: TRBJ1-2
len: 15
v_gene: TRBV5-6
CDR3aa: CASSAGQGRIYGYTF
CDR3nt: TGTGCCAGCAGCGCCGGACAGGGGCGGATCTATGGCTACACCTTC

d_gene: TRBD1
abundance: NA
j_gene: TRBJ1-6
len: 15
v_gene: TRBV11-1
CDR3aa: CASSDRDRLSSPLHF
CDR3nt: TGTGCCAGCAGCGACCGGGACAGGCTGTCTTCACCCCTCCACTTT

d_gene: TRBD1
abundance: NA
j_gene: TRBJ1-2
len: 12
v_gene: TRBV15
CDR3aa: CATGQGARGYTF
CDR3nt: TGTGCCACGGGACAGGGGGCGCGCGGCTACACCTTC

d_gene: NA
abundance: NA
j_gene: TRBJ2-1
len: 14
v_gene: TRBV7-2
CDR3aa: CASSSYGGYNEQFF
CDR3nt: TGTGCCAGCAGCTCCTACGGCGGCTACAATGAGCAGTTCTTC

d_gene: NA
abundance: NA
j_gene: TRBJ1-1
len: 12
v_gene: TRBV29-1
CDR3aa: CSVDSTELGAFF
CDR3nt: TGCAGCGTTGATTCAACCGAGCTAGGAGCTTTCTTT

d_gene: TRBD2
abundance: NA
j_gene: TRBJ2-1
len: 16
v_gene: TRBV13
CDR3aa: CASSAPTSGGPHEQFF
CDR3nt: TGTGCCAGCAGCGCCCCGACTAGCGGGGGGCCCCATGAGCAGTTCTTC